The following is a TCR beta chain sequence with its context. There is no known antigen for this receptor. There are no base qualities to consult, and no much larger clone falls within one base. This entry is derived from a study of immune evolution from preneoplasia to lung adenocarcinoma (dated by TCRdb to the early 2020s). Looking at the study overall: HLA loss of heterozygosity was observed in approximately 7%, 15% and 30% of AIS, MIA and ADC lesions, respectively, and was not observed in any AAH lesions. Immune contexture across lung adenocarcinoma precursors and invasive adenocarcinoma was profiled using immune gene expression, TCR sequencing and multiplex immunofluorescence. Resected precursor lesions (AAH, AIS, MIA) and invasive adenocarcinomas were each compared against paired morphologically normal lung tissue. Sample size was based on specimen availability rather than a prior power calculation. The immune data were integrated with whole exome sequencing and methylation data obtained from the same cohort of nodules. In total, the cohort included roughly 49 patients with pulmonary nodules, all of whom underwent surgical resection. TCR sequencing data were obtained from 51 patients. According to the study, 95 to 120 samples went through TCR sequencing. POLYSOLVER was used to infer Class I HLA alleles from exome data, and LOHHLA was used to detect allele-specific HLA loss. On the study overall, not on this receptor specifically: Top T cell clone frequencies were highest in normal lung and appeared to decrease progressively from AAH through AIS, MIA and invasive adenocarcinoma. The findings rested on association rather than direct causation, and larger cohorts with long-term follow-up and longitudinal biopsies were considered necessary. Because every patient came from Japan and China, how well the results apply to Western populations was uncertain. T cell clonality was highest in KRAS-mutant nodules compared with EGFR-mutant or double wild-type lesions. Clonality was highest in normal lung, while later-stage lesions appeared to have lower clonality but higher T cell density and diversity.

The immunoSEQ hsTCRbeta Kit was used to sequence TCR beta CDR3 regions from DNA. Under the source paper's analysis protocol: TCR sequencing data were analysed with the ImmunoSEQ Analyzer. T cell clonality was defined as 1 minus Pielou's evenness, calculated on productive rearrangements. T cell diversity was measured with the inverse Simpson index on productive templates. T cell density was defined as TCR beta template counts normalized to usable DNA, with usable DNA estimated by amplifying and sequencing housekeeping genes. Two-sided Kruskal-Wallis tests were used to compare TCR metrics between histologic stages. TCRdb stores this immuneACCESS table with in-frame sequences only. Part of the clones is absent; in the studies checked, under half of the shortfall reflects unresolved V genes, and no reason is known for the rest. V and J calls and clone size are copied from that table; D and trimming were computed from the DNA. For this sample there are 9,300 or so clones; roughly 80% appear just once. In total, the top ten clones hold about 8.5% of the sample.

The patients had resection in Japan or China between about 2014 and 2018. The histologic diagnosis of each case was independently confirmed on H&E slides by two lung cancer pathologists. For nucleic acid extraction, premalignant or tumor cells were enriched by macro-dissection following pathologic assessment. The AllPrep DNA/RNA FFPE Kit was used to isolate DNA from FFPE tissue. V is pared back by 1 base and J by 13 bases, with 14 bases lying between the germline termini. The CDR3, cysteine through phenylalanine, is 13 amino acids long. The retained sequence is limited to the CDR3, 39 bases, with the frame set at the first base. CDR1 and CDR2 are drawn from the germline V gene: MNHEY, SVGAGI.

The sequenced material came from FFPE minimally invasive lung adenocarcinoma tissue. The cell subset or site label, as the study defines it: micro-invasive lung adenocarcinoma (MIA). This sequence uses TRBV6-5 and TRBJ2-1, with no D gene named confidently. The clonotype was recovered from an older donor with lung adenocarcinoma. In nucleotide form, the sequence is TGTGCCAGCAGTTACTTTGACGGCTTTGAACAGTTCTTC. This codes for CASSYFDGFEQFF.